This TCR beta chain originates from a study of blood T cell repertoires in COVID-19. Study-level information: There were acute and convalescent COVID-19 samples, and they came from the United States, Italy and Spain. In each case, the material was cDNA or gDNA derived from T cells, B-cell-depleted T cells, or PBMCs.

Original processing notes: Counts of nucleated cells, estimated from reference gene primer amplification, were obtained. Generated by immunoSEQ multiplex PCR, the TCRdb table keeps only in-frame clones and is missing some. Clonal size and the V and J genes are those of that table, whereas D and trimming came from the DNA. The sample gives approximately 170,000 clones, around 82% of which show up once; approximately 10% is in the top ten. Sequencing was done on a sample of peripheral blood. The TCR sequence derives from a woman aged 80 or over with active or convalescent COVID-19.

CDR3 loop: CASSPRVPQEGQPQHF. CDR3 bases: TGTGCCAGCTCACCCCGTGTCCCACAGGAGGGTCAGCCCCAGCATTTT. J is TRBJ1-5 and V is TRBV18; D is perhaps TRBD1 (5 bases). The CDR3 sequence is 16 residues long. Deletions cut 3 bases from V and 6 bases from J, with 18 bases between. CDR1 and CDR2 (germline): KGHSH, LQKENI.